The rows below give T cell receptor beta chains drawn from one sample of a study of blood T cell dynamics during melanoma immunotherapy. Repertoires were generated with immunoSEQ multiplex PCR, while TCRdb's copy carries only in-frame clones and drops some. The sample lists 15,000 or so clones, 94% occurring once. Specimen: effector memory CD8+ T cells from blood, collected from a patient treated with checkpoint blockade. The source is a human donor with melanoma. The CDR3 runs from the conserved cysteine through the conserved F or W. D genes are given only for firm matches. Only some rows state a clone size, as once, few, many or a class for expanded clones.

TRBJ1-5	NA	TRBV6-4	NA	15	CASTCCAPSNQPQHF	TGTGCCAGCACCTGCTGCGCACCAAGCAATCAGCCCCAGCATTTT
TRBJ1-1	NA	TRBV9	NA	16	CASSEGTVRGDTEAFF	TGTGCCAGCAGCGAGGGGACTGTCAGAGGGGACACTGAAGCTTTCTTT
TRBJ2-7	TRBD1	TRBV7-9	NA	14	CASSSPGQGSEQYF	TGTGCCAGCAGCTCGCCGGGACAGGGGTCCGAGCAGTACTTC
TRBJ1-1	NA	TRBV28	NA	13	CASSITTGTQAFF	TGTGCCAGCAGTATTACTACCGGGACACAAGCTTTCTTT
TRBJ1-2	NA	TRBV27	once	12	CASSRPGDSYTF	TGTGCCAGCAGTCGGCCAGGGGACTCTTACACCTTC
TRBJ1-5	NA	TRBV14	few	13	CASSRRGNQPQHF	TGTGCCAGCAGCCGCCGGGGCAATCAGCCCCAGCATTTT
TRBJ2-7	TRBD1	TRBV4-2	NA	14	CASSPGQGAYEQYF	TGTGCCAGCAGCCCGGGACAGGGGGCCTACGAGCAGTACTTC
TRBJ2-1	TRBD2	TRBV2	NA	13	CASSGSSYNEQFF	TGTGCCAGTAGCGGGAGTTCCTACAATGAGCAGTTCTTC
TRBJ2-7	TRBD2	TRBV10-1	NA	17	CASSEIPGTSCPYEQYF	TGCGCCAGCAGTGAGATCCCGGGGACTAGCTGCCCCTACGAGCAGTACTTC
TRBJ2-7	NA	TRBV27	NA	14	CASSPVRADYEQYF	TGTGCCAGCAGTCCCGTGAGGGCTGACTACGAGCAGTACTTC
TRBJ2-3	TRBD2	TRBV13	NA	18	CASSLGRWREEPTDTQYF	TGTGCCAGCAGCTTAGGACGGTGGCGGGAGGAACCCACAGATACGCAGTATTTT
TRBJ2-2	TRBD1	TRBV6-1	NA	14	CASPGGLNTGELFF	TGTGCCAGCCCAGGGGGTTTGAACACCGGGGAGCTGTTTTTT
TRBJ2-7	NA	TRBV29-1	NA	13	CSVSGMSSYEQYF	TGCAGCGTTTCCGGGATGTCAAGCTACGAGCAGTACTTC
TRBJ1-1	NA	TRBV4-1	NA	13	CASSQDLRVEAFF	TGCGCCAGCAGCCAAGATTTAAGGGTCGAAGCTTTCTTT
TRBJ1-2	TRBD1	TRBV13	NA	16	CASSFSRGLGNYGYTF	TGTGCCAGCAGCTTCTCCAGGGGGCTCGGGAACTATGGCTACACCTTC
TRBJ2-1	TRBD2	TRBV9	NA	15	CASREAGGPPGEQFF	TGTGCCAGCAGGGAAGCGGGAGGGCCCCCCGGGGAGCAGTTCTTC
TRBJ2-7	NA	TRBV11-2	NA	17	CASSFDPAREDSYEQYF	TGTGCCAGCAGCTTTGATCCAGCGAGGGAGGACTCCTACGAGCAGTACTTC
TRBJ2-5	TRBD2	TRBV10-1	NA	16	CASSDGIAGVQETQYF	TGCGCCAGCAGTGATGGAATAGCGGGAGTCCAGGAGACCCAGTACTTC
TRBJ2-1	TRBD2	TRBV7-8	NA	16	CASSLLASGMDNEQFF	TGTGCCAGCAGCTTGCTTGCTAGCGGCATGGACAATGAGCAGTTCTTC
TRBJ2-6	NA	TRBV4-1	NA	19	CASSLLTGILLSGANVLTF	TGCGCCAGCAGCCTATTAACAGGGATCCTTCTCTCTGGGGCCAACGTCCTGACTTTC
TRBJ2-2	NA	TRBV6-5	NA	15	CASCDRDLNTGELFF	TGTGCCAGCTGCGACAGAGACCTGAACACCGGGGAGCTGTTTTTT
TRBJ2-3	NA	TRBV4-1	NA	14	CASSQGASTDTQYF	TGCGCCAGCAGCCAAGGGGCTAGCACAGATACGCAGTATTTT
TRBJ2-7	NA	TRBV4-2	NA	14	CASSFPDRSYEQYF	TGTGCCAGCAGCTTTCCCGACCGCTCCTACGAGCAGTACTTC
TRBJ2-2	NA	TRBV5-1	NA	18	CASSLAWQGGYDTGELFF	TGCGCCAGCAGCTTGGCCTGGCAGGGCGGGTATGACACCGGGGAGCTGTTTTTT
TRBJ2-7	NA	TRBV6-6	NA	14	CASSYSPEPYEQYF	TGTGCCAGCAGTTACTCTCCAGAGCCCTACGAGCAGTACTTC
TRBJ2-5	TRBD1	TRBV5-4	NA	15	CASSWADRGPETQYF	TGTGCCAGCAGCTGGGCGGACAGGGGGCCTGAGACCCAGTACTTC
TRBJ1-5	NA	TRBV27	NA	14	CASGGRDSNQPQHF	TGTGCCAGTGGGGGCCGGGACAGCAATCAGCCCCAGCATTTT
TRBJ2-7	NA	TRBV5-5	NA	11	CASSSNYEQYF	TGTGCCAGCAGCTCGAATTACGAGCAGTACTTC
TRBJ2-3	TRBD1	TRBV5-4	NA	13	CASSSRGHHTQYF	TGTGCCAGCAGCTCGAGGGGGCACCATACGCAGTATTTT
TRBJ2-7	TRBD1	TRBV10-2	NA	17	CASSEFLGQSISYEQYF	TGCGCCAGCAGTGAGTTCCTGGGACAGAGCATCTCCTACGAGCAGTACTTC
TRBJ2-3	NA	TRBV2	NA	15	CASSRLAHFTDTQYF	TGTGCCAGCAGTCGCCTAGCGCATTTCACAGATACGCAGTATTTT
TRBJ2-7	NA	TRBV28	NA	14	CASSVQGGGYEQYF	TGTGCCAGCAGTGTGCAGGGGGGTGGGTACGAGCAGTACTTC
TRBJ2-2	NA	TRBV5-6	NA	12	CASSLVEKNPFF	TGTGCCAGCAGCTTGGTGGAGAAGAATCCGTTTTTT
TRBJ2-7	TRBD1	TRBV11-1	NA	14	CASSLGTGVNEQYF	TGTGCCAGCAGCTTAGGGACAGGGGTTAACGAGCAGTACTTC
TRBJ2-3	TRBD2	TRBV6-5	NA	15	CASSREGLRTDTQYF	TGTGCCAGCAGCCGGGAGGGACTCCGCACAGATACGCAGTATTTT
TRBJ2-7	NA	TRBV9	NA	14	CASSGRESSYEQYF	TGTGCCAGCAGCGGAAGGGAGTCCTCCTACGAGCAGTACTTC
TRBJ2-7	NA	TRBV5-1	NA	13	CASSLNSAYEQYF	TGCGCCAGCAGCTTGAACTCCGCCTACGAGCAGTACTTC
TRBJ2-7	NA	TRBV5-1	NA	15	CASSRGGTPDYEQYF	TGCGCCAGCAGCCGAGGGGGGACCCCTGACTACGAGCAGTACTTC
TRBJ1-5	NA	TRBV7-9	NA	13	CASSYQGLQPQHF	TGTGCCAGCAGCTACCAGGGCCTTCAGCCCCAGCATTTT
TRBJ1-1	TRBD1	TRBV7-9	NA	13	CASREQGGTEAFF	TGTGCCAGCAGAGAACAGGGGGGCACTGAAGCTTTCTTT
TRBJ2-7	NA	TRBV19	NA	11	CAARGRYEQYF	TGTGCCGCCAGGGGCCGCTACGAGCAGTACTTC
TRBJ2-7	NA	TRBV7-2	NA	20	CASSLAYRTSGSSTGNEQYF	TGTGCCAGCAGCTTAGCCTATAGGACAAGTGGGAGTTCCACTGGGAACGAGCAGTACTTC
TRBJ2-1	NA	TRBV28	NA	18	CASSLAGWQAARIGEQFF	TGTGCCAGCAGTTTGGCGGGCTGGCAAGCGGCCCGGATCGGTGAGCAGTTCTTC
TRBJ2-1	NA	TRBV7-1	once	12	CASSLAVSEQFF	TGTGCCAGCAGCTTAGCTGTGTCTGAGCAGTTCTTC